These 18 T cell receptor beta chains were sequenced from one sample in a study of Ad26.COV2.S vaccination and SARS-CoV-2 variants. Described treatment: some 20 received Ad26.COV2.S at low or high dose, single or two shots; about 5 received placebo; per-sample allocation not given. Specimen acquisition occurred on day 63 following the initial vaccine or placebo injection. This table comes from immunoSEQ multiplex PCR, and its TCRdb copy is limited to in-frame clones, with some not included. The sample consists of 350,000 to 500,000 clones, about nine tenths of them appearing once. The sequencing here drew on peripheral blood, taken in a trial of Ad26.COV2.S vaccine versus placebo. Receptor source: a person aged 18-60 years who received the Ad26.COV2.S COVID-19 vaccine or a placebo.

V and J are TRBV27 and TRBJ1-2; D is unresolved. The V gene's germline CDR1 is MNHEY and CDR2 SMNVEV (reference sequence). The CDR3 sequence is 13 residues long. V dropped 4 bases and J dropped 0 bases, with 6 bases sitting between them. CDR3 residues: CASSYGSNYGYTF. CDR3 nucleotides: TGTGCCAGCAGTTATGGATCTAACTATGGCTACACCTTC.

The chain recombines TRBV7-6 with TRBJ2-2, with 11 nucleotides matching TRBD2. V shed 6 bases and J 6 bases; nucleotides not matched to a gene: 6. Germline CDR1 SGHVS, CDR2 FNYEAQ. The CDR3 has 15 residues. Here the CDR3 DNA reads TGTGCCAGCAGACCTACTAGCGGGAGATCCGGGGAGCTGTTTTTT. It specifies CASRPTSGRSGELFF.

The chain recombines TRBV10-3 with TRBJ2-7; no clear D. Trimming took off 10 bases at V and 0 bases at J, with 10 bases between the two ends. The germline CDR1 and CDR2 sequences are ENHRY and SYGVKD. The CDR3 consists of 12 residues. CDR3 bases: TGTGCCACCCGGACCCGCTCCTACGAGCAGTACTTC. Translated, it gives CATRTRSYEQYF.

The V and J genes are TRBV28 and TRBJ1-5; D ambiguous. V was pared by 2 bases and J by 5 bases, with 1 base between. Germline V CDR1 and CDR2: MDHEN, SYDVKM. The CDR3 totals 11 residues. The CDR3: CASSLDQPQHF. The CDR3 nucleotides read TGTGCCAGCAGTTTAGATCAGCCCCAGCATTTT.

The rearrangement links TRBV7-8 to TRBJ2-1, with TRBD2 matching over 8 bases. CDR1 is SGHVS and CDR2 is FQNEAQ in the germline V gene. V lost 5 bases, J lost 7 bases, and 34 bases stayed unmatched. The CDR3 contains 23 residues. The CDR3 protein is CASSLLPTAILSQSGSSRNEQFF. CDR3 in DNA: TGTGCCAGCAGCCTCCTCCCGACAGCAATCTTAAGTCAAAGCGGGAGCTCTCGGAATGAGCAGTTCTTC.

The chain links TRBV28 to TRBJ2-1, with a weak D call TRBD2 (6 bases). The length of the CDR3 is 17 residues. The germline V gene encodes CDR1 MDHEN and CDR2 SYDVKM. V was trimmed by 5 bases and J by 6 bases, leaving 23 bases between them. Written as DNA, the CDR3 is TGTGCCAGCAGTCTGGGACTTATTCCCGTACCCGGCAATGAGCAGTTCTTC. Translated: CASSLGLIPVPGNEQFF.

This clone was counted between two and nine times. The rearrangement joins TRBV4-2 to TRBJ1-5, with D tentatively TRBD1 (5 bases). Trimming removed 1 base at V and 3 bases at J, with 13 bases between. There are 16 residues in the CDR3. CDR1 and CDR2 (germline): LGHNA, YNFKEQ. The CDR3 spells CASSQGGRGDNQPQHF. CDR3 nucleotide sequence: TGTGCCAGCAGCCAAGGAGGGAGGGGCGACAATCAGCCCCAGCATTTT.

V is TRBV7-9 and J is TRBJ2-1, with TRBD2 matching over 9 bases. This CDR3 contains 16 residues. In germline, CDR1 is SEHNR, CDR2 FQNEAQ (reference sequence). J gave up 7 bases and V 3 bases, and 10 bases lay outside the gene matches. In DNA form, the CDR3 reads TGTGCCAGCAGCTTCAGGGCGGCGGGAGGGAATAATGAGCAGTTCTTC. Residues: CASSFRAAGGNNEQFF.

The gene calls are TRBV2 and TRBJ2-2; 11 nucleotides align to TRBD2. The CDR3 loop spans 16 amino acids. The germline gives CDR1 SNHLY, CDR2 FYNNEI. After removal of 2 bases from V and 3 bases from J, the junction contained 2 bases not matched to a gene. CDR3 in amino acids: CASSEPGLADTGELFF. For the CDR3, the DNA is TGTGCCAGCAGTGAACCGGGACTAGCGGACACCGGGGAGCTGTTTTTT.

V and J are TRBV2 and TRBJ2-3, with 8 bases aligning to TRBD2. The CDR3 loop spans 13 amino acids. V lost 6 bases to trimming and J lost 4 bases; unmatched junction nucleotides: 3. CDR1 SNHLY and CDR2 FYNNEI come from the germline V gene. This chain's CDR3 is CASSGGGPDTQYF. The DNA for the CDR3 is TGTGCCAGCAGCGGGGGGGGGCCAGATACGCAGTATTTT.

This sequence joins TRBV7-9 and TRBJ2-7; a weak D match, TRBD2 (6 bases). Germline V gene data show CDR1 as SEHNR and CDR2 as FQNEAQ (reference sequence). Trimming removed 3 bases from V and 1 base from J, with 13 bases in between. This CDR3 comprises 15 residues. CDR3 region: CASSFAGRRSYEQYF. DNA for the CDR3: TGTGCCAGCAGCTTCGCGGGACGCCGGTCCTACGAGCAGTACTTC.

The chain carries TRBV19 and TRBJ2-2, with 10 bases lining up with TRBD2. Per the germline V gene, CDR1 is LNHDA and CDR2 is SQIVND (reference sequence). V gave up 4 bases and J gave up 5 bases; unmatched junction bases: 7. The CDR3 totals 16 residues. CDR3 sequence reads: CASSNLAGDQTGELFF. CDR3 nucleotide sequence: TGTGCCAGTAGTAACCTAGCGGGAGATCAAACCGGGGAGCTGTTTTTT.

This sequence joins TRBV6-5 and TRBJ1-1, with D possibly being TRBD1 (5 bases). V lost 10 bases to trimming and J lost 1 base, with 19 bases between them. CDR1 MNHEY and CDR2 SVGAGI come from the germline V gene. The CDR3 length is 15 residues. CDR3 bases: TGTGCCACCTCGTGGGGGACGTCGTCGAACACTGAAGCTTTCTTT. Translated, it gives CATSWGTSSNTEAFF.

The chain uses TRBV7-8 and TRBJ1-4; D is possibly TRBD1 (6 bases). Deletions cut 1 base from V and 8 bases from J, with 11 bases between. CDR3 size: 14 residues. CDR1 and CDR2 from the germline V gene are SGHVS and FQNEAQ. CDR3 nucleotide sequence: TGTGCCAGCAGCTTAGGCAGGGGTCAGGAAAAACTGTTTTTT. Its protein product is CASSLGRGQEKLFF.

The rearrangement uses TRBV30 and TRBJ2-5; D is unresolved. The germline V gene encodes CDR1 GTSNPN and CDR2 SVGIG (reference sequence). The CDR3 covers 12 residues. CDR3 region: CALRVVQETQYF. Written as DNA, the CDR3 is TGTGCGCTCCGGGTGGTGCAAGAGACCCAGTACTTC. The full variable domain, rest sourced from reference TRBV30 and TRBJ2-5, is SQTIHQWPATLVQPVGSPLSLECTVEGTSNPNLYWYRQAAGRGLQLLFYSVGIGQISSEVPQNLSASRPQDRQFILSSKKLLLSDSGFYLCALRVVQETQYFGPGTRLLVL.

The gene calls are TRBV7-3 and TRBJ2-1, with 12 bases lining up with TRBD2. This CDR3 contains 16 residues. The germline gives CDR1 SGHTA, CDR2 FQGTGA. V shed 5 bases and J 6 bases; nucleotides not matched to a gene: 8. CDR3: CASSPRTSGTGNEQFF. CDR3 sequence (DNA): TGTGCCAGCAGCCCGAGGACTAGCGGGACGGGCAATGAGCAGTTCTTC.

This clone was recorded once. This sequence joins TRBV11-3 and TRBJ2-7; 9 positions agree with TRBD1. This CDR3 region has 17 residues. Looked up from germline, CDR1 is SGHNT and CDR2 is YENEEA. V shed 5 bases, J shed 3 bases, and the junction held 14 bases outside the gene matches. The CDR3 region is CASSPCGNRGPFYEQYF. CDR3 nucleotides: TGTGCCAGCAGCCCATGCGGGAACAGGGGGCCCTTCTACGAGCAGTACTTC.

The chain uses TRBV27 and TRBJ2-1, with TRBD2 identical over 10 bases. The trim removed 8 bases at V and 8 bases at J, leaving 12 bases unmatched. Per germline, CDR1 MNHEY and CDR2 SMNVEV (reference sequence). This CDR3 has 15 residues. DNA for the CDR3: TGTGCCAGCTGGGGAGCGGGAGGGCCTTCGGATGAGCAGTTCTTC. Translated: CASWGAGGPSDEQFF.